This TCR beta chain was recorded in a study of blood T cell repertoires in COVID-19. In the study overall: COVID-19 samples, acute and convalescent, were from the United States, Italy and Spain. PBMCs, B-cell-depleted T cells, or T cells were the source of the cDNA or gDNA that made up the material.

Trimming took off 2 bases at V and 4 bases at J, with 14 bases between the two ends. The CDR3 totals 16 residues. The V gene's germline CDR1 is MNHEY and CDR2 SVGEGT. Sequencing was performed with immunoSEQ multiplex PCR; in TCRdb, only in-frame clones are kept and a portion is missing. The data show some 190,000 clones, with 70% to 90% seen just once and around 5.9% held by the top ten. The chain uses TRBV6-2 or TRBV6-3 and TRBJ2-2, with D tentatively TRBD1 (6 bases). The sample was peripheral blood. The source of this sequence is a woman in her forties who had recovered from COVID-19. The CDR3 is CASSYPYRDPTGELFF. The DNA of the CDR3 is TGTGCCAGCAGTTACCCCTACAGGGATCCCACCGGGGAGCTGTTTTTT.